The present T cell receptor (beta chain) was sequenced within a study of cytomegalovirus exposure and HLA in healthy donors. Worth noting for this clone: Its antigen remains unknown.

Study-wide results and caveats: An analysis done earlier found most TCR beta V segments productive about 87% or about 30% of the time.

The PCR contained 60 Vbeta and 13 Jbeta primers. Data came from immunoSEQ multiplex PCR; TCRdb stores just in-frame clones and leaves some out. The sample shows approximately 130,000 clones, roughly 77% of them seen only once. Germline V CDR1 and CDR2: LNHDA, SQIVND (reference sequence). V shed 5 bases and J 2 bases; nucleotides not matched to a gene: 4. The length of the CDR3 is 14 residues. The sequenced sample was PBMCs. The genes are TRBV19 and TRBJ1-2, with 8 bases aligning to TRBD1. The clonotype was recovered from a man aged 18 to 29 in good health and CMV-seronegative. CDR3 sequence (DNA): TGTGCCAGTAGTGCCCGACAGGGGAACTATGGCTACACCTTC. Translating it yields CASSARQGNYGYTF.